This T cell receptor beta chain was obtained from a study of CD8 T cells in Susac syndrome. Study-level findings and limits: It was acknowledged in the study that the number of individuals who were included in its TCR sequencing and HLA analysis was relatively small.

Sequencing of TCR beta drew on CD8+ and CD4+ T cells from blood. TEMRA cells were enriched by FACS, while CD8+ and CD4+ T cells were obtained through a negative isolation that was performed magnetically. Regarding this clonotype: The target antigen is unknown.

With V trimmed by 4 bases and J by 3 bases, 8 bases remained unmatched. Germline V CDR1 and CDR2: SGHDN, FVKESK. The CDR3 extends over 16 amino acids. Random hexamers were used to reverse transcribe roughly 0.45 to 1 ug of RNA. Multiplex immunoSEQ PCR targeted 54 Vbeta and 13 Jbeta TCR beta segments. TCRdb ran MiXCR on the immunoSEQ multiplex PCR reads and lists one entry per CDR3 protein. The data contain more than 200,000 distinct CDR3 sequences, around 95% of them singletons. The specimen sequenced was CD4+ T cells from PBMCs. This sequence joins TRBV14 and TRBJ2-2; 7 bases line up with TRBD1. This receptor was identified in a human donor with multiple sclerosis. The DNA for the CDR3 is TGTGCCAGCAGCCCCCGACAGGGTATTGACACCGGGGAGCTGTTTTTT. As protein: CASSPRQGIDTGELFF.